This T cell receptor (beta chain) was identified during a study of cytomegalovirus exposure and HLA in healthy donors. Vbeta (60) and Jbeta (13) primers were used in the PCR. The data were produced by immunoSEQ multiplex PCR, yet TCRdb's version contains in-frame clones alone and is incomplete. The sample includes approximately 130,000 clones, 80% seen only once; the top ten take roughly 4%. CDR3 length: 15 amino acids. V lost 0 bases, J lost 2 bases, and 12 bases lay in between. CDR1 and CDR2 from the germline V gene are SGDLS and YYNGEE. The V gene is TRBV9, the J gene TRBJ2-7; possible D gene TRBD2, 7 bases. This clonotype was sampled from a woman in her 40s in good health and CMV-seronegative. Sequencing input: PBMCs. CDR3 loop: CASSVGGGQTYEQYF. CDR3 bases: TGTGCCAGCAGCGTAGGGGGGGGGCAAACCTACGAGCAGTACTTC.